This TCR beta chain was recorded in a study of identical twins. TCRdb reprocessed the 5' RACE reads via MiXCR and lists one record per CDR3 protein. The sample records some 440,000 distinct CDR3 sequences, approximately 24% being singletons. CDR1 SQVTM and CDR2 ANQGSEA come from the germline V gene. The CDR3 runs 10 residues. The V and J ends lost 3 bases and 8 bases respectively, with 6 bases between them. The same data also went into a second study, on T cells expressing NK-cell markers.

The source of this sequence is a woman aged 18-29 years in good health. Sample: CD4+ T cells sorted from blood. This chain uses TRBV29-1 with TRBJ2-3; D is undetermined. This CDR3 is CSVDGGTQYF. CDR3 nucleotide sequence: TGCAGCGTTGACGGCGGTACGCAGTATTTT.